The rows below give T cell receptor beta chains drawn from one sample of a study of somatic mutations in cytotoxic T cells in rheumatoid arthritis. This table comes from immunoSEQ multiplex PCR, and its TCRdb copy is limited to in-frame clones, with some not included. The sample includes some 9,300 clones, 90% to 95% of them seen just once. What was sequenced was CD8+ T cells sorted from blood. Receptors were obtained from a woman aged 18-29 years with rheumatoid arthritis. Each CDR3 is given with its conserved first and last residue. D genes are given only for firm matches. For some rows the clone size is stated as once, few or many, or as a class when expanded; others skip it.

-,TRBJ2-5,TRBV28,-,TGTGCCAGCAGCATACTCCAAGAGACCCAGTACTTC,CASSILQETQYF
-,TRBJ2-7,TRBV28,-,TGTGCCAGCAACACCAGGTTTGTGGACTACGAGCAGTACTTC,CASNTRFVDYEQYF
-,TRBJ2-3,TRBV11-2,TRBD1,TGTGCCAGCAGCCCCAGACCTCCGGGACAGGATCGGGCAGATACGCAGTATTTT,CASSPRPPGQDRADTQYF
-,TRBJ1-2,TRBV5-6,-,TGTGCCAGCAGCTTGGATATTACGGGGAACTATGGCTACACCTTC,CASSLDITGNYGYTF
once,TRBJ2-3,TRBV6-5,-,TGTGCCAGCAGTTACACCAGCGACACAGATACGCAGTATTTT,CASSYTSDTDTQYF
once,TRBJ2-2,TRBV5-4,-,TGTGCCAGCAGCCCTCCGGCAGAGGGCGGGGAGCTGTTTTTT,CASSPPAEGGELFF
-,TRBJ1-4,TRBV6-1,-,TGTGCCAGCAGTGACCATAGGGGAAGCACTGAAAAACTGTTTTTT,CASSDHRGSTEKLFF
-,TRBJ2-1,TRBV10-3,-,TGTGCCATCAGTGAGAAGAGGCGCCTCTACAATGAGCAGTTCTTC,CAISEKRRLYNEQFF
few,TRBJ2-7,TRBV6-1,-,TGTGCCAGCTCCGACGGGGAGCAGTACTTC,CASSDGEQYF
-,TRBJ2-7,TRBV27,TRBD1,TGTGCCAGCAGCTCAGGGACAGGGGTCTCTGAGCAGTACTTC,CASSSGTGVSEQYF
-,TRBJ2-7,TRBV9,TRBD1,TGTGCCAGCAGCCCACGCGTTGGGACAGGGGTTTTCGAGCAGTACTTC,CASSPRVGTGVFEQYF
-,TRBJ2-1,TRBV9,TRBD1,TGTGCCAGCAGCTTGACAGGGTCTCTCTACAATGAGCAGTTCTTC,CASSLTGSLYNEQFF
-,TRBJ2-1,TRBV6-6,TRBD2,TGTGCCAGCAGTTCCCTACTAGCGGACGGCAATGAGCAGTTCTTC,CASSSLLADGNEQFF
-,TRBJ2-4,TRBV4-1,-,TGCGCCAGCAGCCGTCTAGTCGAGAAAAACATTCAGTACTTC,CASSRLVEKNIQYF
-,TRBJ2-1,TRBV27,TRBD1,TGTGCCAGCAGCACAAAATACACAGGGGGCGATGAGCAGTTCTTC,CASSTKYTGGDEQFF
-,TRBJ1-5,TRBV21-1,-,TGTGCCAGCAGACCTTGGAGGGGGCGCAATCAGCCCCAGCATTTT,CASRPWRGRNQPQHF
-,TRBJ2-7,TRBV7-9,-,TGTGCCAGCAGCTACCGGACAGACGAGCAGTACTTC,CASSYRTDEQYF
-,TRBJ2-7,TRBV28,TRBD2,TGTGCCAGCAGTTTAATAGCGGGGGGGCGAGAGCAGTACTTC,CASSLIAGGREQYF
-,TRBJ2-1,TRBV6-6,-,TGTGCCAGCAGTTACCCAGGGATGATGTACAATGAGCAGTTCTTC,CASSYPGMMYNEQFF
-,TRBJ1-6,TRBV4-1,-,TGCGCCAGCAGCCAGGGCCCACCGGGGGGCTCCTATAATTCACCCCTCCACTTT,CASSQGPPGGSYNSPLHF
-,TRBJ2-5,TRBV5-1,-,TGCGCCAGCAGCCGCGAGGGCGAGACCCAGTACTTC,CASSREGETQYF
-,TRBJ2-7,TRBV29-1,TRBD2,TGCAGCGTGGGGGGACTAGCGGGCTACGAGCAGTACTTC,CSVGGLAGYEQYF
-,TRBJ1-2,TRBV9,TRBD1,TGTGCCAGCAGATTAGCCGGGACAGGGGAAGGCTATGGCTACACCTTC,CASRLAGTGEGYGYTF
-,TRBJ1-2,TRBV7-9,TRBD1,TGTGCCAGCAGCACCCGGACAGGCCGAAGTGACGGCTACACCTTC,CASSTRTGRSDGYTF
-,TRBJ2-7,TRBV2,TRBD1,TGTGCCAGCACTGATCCGGGACAGGGGGTATGGGAGCAGTACTTC,CASTDPGQGVWEQYF
-,TRBJ2-7,TRBV27,-,TGTGCCAGCAGTGCCGGGACATCTCTACGAGAGGAGCAGTACTTC,CASSAGTSLREEQYF
-,TRBJ2-3,TRBV6-5,TRBD2,TGTGCCAGCGGGGGGGGTAGCACAGATACGCAGTATTTT,CASGGGSTDTQYF